This TCR beta chain was recovered during a study of T and B cells in COVID-19 patients. Overall study context: Most recovered patients had mild to moderate COVID-19 treated as outpatients.

The study, taken as a whole, reports: In COVID-19 patients, T cell receptor beta variable and joining gene use was reportedly strongly skewed. Active COVID-19 showed highly clonal TRB repertoires; recovery showed diversity and richness above healthy donors.

Blood genomic DNA input for TRB amplification was 250-500 ng. BIOMED2 TRB-A/B primer pools were used in multiplex TRB PCR. MiXCR, run by TCRdb on the multiplex PCR reads, gives a single entry per CDR3 protein. The repertoire includes some 5,300 distinct CDR3 sequences, around 26% of them detected once, and 5% to 7% sits in the top ten. The CDR3 loop spans 16 amino acids. A single count supports this clonotype. Its antigen is undetermined. The V gene is TRBV21-1, the J gene TRBJ1-3. TRBV21-1 constitutes a pseudogene. The receptor was derived from a human donor with active COVID-19. The sample comprised blood. CDR3 region: CASSKRRRRAGNTIYF. CDR3 DNA sequence: TGTGCCAGCAGCAAAAGACGACGACGGGCTGGAAACACCATATATTTT.